The rows below give T cell receptor beta chains drawn from one sample of a study of cytomegalovirus exposure and HLA in healthy donors. Here immunoSEQ multiplex PCR was the method, and the copy in TCRdb shows in-frame clones only, minus some. The sample has around 65,000 clones; approximately 67% are singletons. The sequencing input was PBMCs. The receptors come from a man aged 30 to 45 in good health and CMV-seronegative. CDR3s include the opening cysteine and the closing phenylalanine or tryptophan. A D gene is named only where the DNA matches it firmly. Some rows have no size entry. The others give once, few or many, or a class for an expanded clone.

J | size | D | V | DNA | CDR3
TRBJ2-7 | - | TRBD1 | TRBV25-1 | TGTGCCAGCAGTAAAGGGACAGCCTACGAGCAGTACTTC | CASSKGTAYEQYF
TRBJ2-3 | once | - | TRBV10-3 | TGTGCCATCAGTGAGTCGACTACTAGCACAGATACGCAGTATTTT | CAISESTTSTDTQYF
TRBJ2-4 | - | TRBD2 | TRBV29-1 | TGCAGCGTTGGACTAGCGGGGGGGATAGACATTCAGTACTTC | CSVGLAGGIDIQYF
TRBJ1-5 | - | - | TRBV30 | TGTGCCTGGAGTTTAGCAGGGAATCAGCCCCAGCATTTT | CAWSLAGNQPQHF
TRBJ2-7 | - | - | TRBV6-4 | TGTGCCAGCAGTGAAGGTGACGGAGCCTACGAGCAGTACTTC | CASSEGDGAYEQYF
TRBJ2-1 | - | - | TRBV29-1 | TGCAGCACCCGGGACTCGAACTATGAGCAGTTCTTC | CSTRDSNYEQFF
TRBJ1-1 | - | TRBD1 | TRBV6-5 | TGTGCCAGCACCCCGATGGGACAGGGGGAGGGTGAAGCTTTCTTT | CASTPMGQGEGEAFF
TRBJ2-7 | - | TRBD1 | TRBV18 | TGTGCCAGCTCACCGACAGGGAACGAGCAGTACTTC | CASSPTGNEQYF
TRBJ2-5 | few | TRBD1 | TRBV2 | TGTGCCAGCAGTTTAGGGACAGCTCAAGAGACCCAGTACTTC | CASSLGTAQETQYF
TRBJ2-7 | - | TRBD2 | TRBV6-1 | TGTGCCAGCAGTGCCACTAGCGGGTACTCCTACGAGCAGTACTTC | CASSATSGYSYEQYF
TRBJ2-7 | - | - | TRBV19 | TGTGCCAGTAGTCCAGGATTCGACTCCTACGAGCAGTACTTC | CASSPGFDSYEQYF
TRBJ1-4 | - | TRBD1 | TRBV7-9 | TGTGCCAGCAGCCCTAGGGGCACCAACAGGGGCGGGGAACTGTTTTTT | CASSPRGTNRGGELFF